This entry lists 25 T cell receptor beta chains sequenced from one sample in a study of cytotoxic CD8 clonotypes in ibrutinib-treated CLL. Generated by immunoSEQ multiplex PCR, the TCRdb table keeps only in-frame clones and is missing some. Of about 180,000 clones listed, 84% were seen once; the top ten hold roughly 4.5%. Sample: PBMCs, taken after 24 months of ibrutinib treatment. All receptors derive from a human donor with chronic lymphocytic leukemia.

CDR3 in amino acids: CATRIDRGGPGELFF. The DNA for the CDR3 is TGTGCCACCAGAATCGACAGGGGTGGGCCCGGGGAGCTGTTTTTT. V gene TRBV15 combines with J gene TRBJ2-2; 8 bases fit TRBD1. Losses at the gene ends were 6 bases for V and 6 bases for J; bases not matched to a gene: 9. The CDR3 length is 15 residues. Germline V lookup: CDR1 LNHNV, CDR2 YYDKDF (reference sequence).

This clone was observed a few times. The J gene is TRBJ1-2, the V gene TRBV28; 7 nucleotides agree with TRBD1. J gave up 13 bases and V 2 bases, and 7 bases lay outside the gene matches. This CDR3 is built from 12 residues. CDR1 and CDR2 (germline): MDHEN, SYDVKM. The CDR3 protein is CASSLTKGAPTF. In DNA, the CDR3 is TGTGCCAGCAGTTTAACGAAGGGGGCTCCCACCTTC.

This clone was observed a handful of times. This rearrangement joins TRBV6-5 to TRBJ1-1; the match to TRBD1 covers 7 bases. The germline gives CDR1 MNHEY, CDR2 SVGAGI. V shed 1 base and J 5 bases; nucleotides not matched to a gene: 4. This CDR3 is built from 14 residues. CDR3 sequence (DNA): TGTGCCAGCAGTTACTTAGGGGGCTGGACTGAAGCTTTCTTT. Its protein is CASSYLGGWTEAFF.

The chain couples TRBV7-2 to TRBJ1-5; D is possibly TRBD1 (5 bases). The CDR3 totals 15 residues. The germline V and J ends were trimmed by 4 bases and 3 bases, with 13 bases remaining between them. Germline V lookup: CDR1 SGHTA, CDR2 FQGNSA. The CDR3 DNA follows: TGTGCCAGCAGCTCGCAGGGTCTATTCAATCAGCCCCAGCATTTT. This sequence encodes CASSSQGLFNQPQHF.

This clone occurred a few times. V and J are TRBV6-6 and TRBJ2-7; 9 positions match TRBD2. V lost 0 bases, J lost 10 bases, and 10 bases stayed unmatched. This CDR3 is 15 amino acids long. CDR1 MNHNY and CDR2 SVGAGI come from the germline V gene (reference sequence). CDR3 in DNA: TGTGCCAGCAGTTACTCCCCGGGCGGGGGGGCGGCTCAGTACTTC. The encoded protein is CASSYSPGGGAAQYF.

The CDR3 bases are TGTGCCAGCAGCTACGGGGTAGATCAGCCCCAGCATTTT. Translating it yields CASSYGVDQPQHF. V and J are TRBV7-2 and TRBJ1-5; D is uncertain. The V end lost 4 bases, the J end lost 5 bases, and 9 bases lay between the germline ends. CDR1 and CDR2 from the germline V gene are SGHTA and FQGNSA. CDR3 size: 13 residues. Looking up the rest from reference TRBV7-2 and TRBJ1-5 gives the full variable domain: GAGVSQSPSNKVTEKGKDVELRCDPISGHTALYWYRQSLGQGLEFLIYFQGNSAPDKSGLPSDRFSAERTGGSVSTLTIQRTQQEDSAVYLCASSYGVDQPQHFGDGTRLSIL.

This clone came up once. In nucleotides, the CDR3 is TGTGCCAGCTCTACCGTTAGCGGGAGGGCCTCTGGAACAACCTACGAGCAGTACTTC. Protein product: CASSTVSGRASGTTYEQYF. The chain uses TRBV18 and TRBJ2-7, with 11 positions matching TRBD2. Germline lookup yields CDR1 KGHSH and CDR2 LQKENI. This CDR3 contains 19 residues. V lost 6 bases to trimming and J lost 2 bases; unmatched junction nucleotides: 18.

This chain links TRBV18 with TRBJ1-2; D is undetermined. V gave up 1 base and J gave up 7 bases, with 13 bases separating them. CDR3 length: 14 residues. In germline, CDR1 is KGHSH, CDR2 LQKENI. The CDR3 nucleotides are TGTGCCAGCTCACCACTAAGTGAGGGAGGTGGCTACACCTTC. Residues: CASSPLSEGGGYTF.

The chain links TRBV5-1 to TRBJ1-2; TRBD1 might be the D (6 bases). V gave up 0 bases and J gave up 1 base, with 10 bases separating them. The CDR3 contains 15 residues. Germline loops: CDR1 SGHRS, CDR2 YFSETQ. CDR3 region: CASSLGQEGNYGYTF. As DNA, the CDR3 is TGCGCCAGCAGCTTGGGACAGGAGGGTAACTATGGCTACACCTTC.

The chain carries TRBV15 and TRBJ1-1, with D unclear. V lost 0 bases to trimming and J lost 0 bases, with 20 bases between them. The germline V gene has CDR1 LNHNV and CDR2 YYDKDF (reference sequence). This CDR3 region has 19 residues. The CDR3 coding sequence is TGTGCCACCAGCAGAGATTCCTACCGCGGGCGAGGGATGAACACTGAAGCTTTCTTT. Translating gives CATSRDSYRGRGMNTEAFF.

The chain is built from TRBV5-4 and TRBJ2-5; 13 bases are a match to TRBD2. Germline values: CDR1 SGHNT, CDR2 YYREEE (reference sequence). The CDR3 contains 16 residues. V was clipped by 5 bases and J by 5 bases; unmatched bases: 9. CDR3: CASSSGLAGERETQYF. The CDR3 DNA is TGTGCCAGCAGTTCCGGACTAGCGGGAGAGCGCGAGACCCAGTACTTC.

This clone came up once. This chain connects TRBV7-8 to TRBJ1-2, with D possibly being TRBD1 (6 bases). This CDR3 has 15 amino acids. CDR1 and CDR2 from the germline V gene are SGHVS and FQNEAQ. The V end lost 0 bases, the J end lost 4 bases, and 12 bases lay between the germline ends. The CDR3 here is CASSLADSRVYGYTF. The DNA for the CDR3 is TGTGCCAGCAGCTTAGCGGACAGTCGCGTCTATGGCTACACCTTC. The full variable domain, rest sourced from reference TRBV7-8 and TRBJ1-2, is GAGVSQSPRYKVAKRGQDVALRCDPISGHVSLFWYQQALGQGPEFLTYFQNEAQLDKSGLPSDRFFAERPEGSVSTLKIQRTQQEDSAVYLCASSLADSRVYGYTFGSGTRLTVV.

V is TRBV6-5 and J is TRBJ2-7; possible D gene TRBD2, 6 bases. Trimming cost V 7 bases and J 0 bases, with 16 bases left between them. Germline loops: CDR1 MNHEY, CDR2 SVGAGI. The CDR3 spans 15 residues. The CDR3, as DNA: TGTGCCAGCACCCGGACGGGGGTAGGCTCCTACGAGCAGTACTTC. Translated: CASTRTGVGSYEQYF.

The chain uses TRBV18 and TRBJ1-1; D unresolved. Trimming removed 8 bases at V and 4 bases at J, with 14 bases between. The CDR3 sequence is 13 residues long. Germline values: CDR1 KGHSH, CDR2 LQKENI. The CDR3: CASAKAGSTEAFF. The CDR3 nucleotides are TGTGCCAGCGCAAAGGCAGGAAGCACTGAAGCTTTCTTT.

This clone appeared a single time. The chain couples TRBV30 to TRBJ1-2; the D is unclear. The germline V gene has CDR1 GTSNPN and CDR2 SVGIG (reference sequence). The CDR3 totals 11 residues. V lost 5 bases to trimming and J lost 0 bases, with 4 bases between them. The CDR3 is CAWGPNYGYTF. The DNA for the CDR3 is TGTGCCTGGGGACCTAACTATGGCTACACCTTC.

V and J are TRBV30 and TRBJ1-2; D uncertain. In germline, CDR1 is GTSNPN, CDR2 SVGIG (reference sequence). This CDR3 region has 17 residues. Between the trimmed V and J ends, which lost 0 bases and 4 bases, there was a span of 21 bases. The CDR3 DNA follows: TGTGCCTGGAGTGTATCTTGGATTAGGGCGGAAGGCTATGGCTACACCTTC. Its protein is CAWSVSWIRAEGYGYTF.

The rearrangement links TRBV4-1 to TRBJ2-7; tentative D call: TRBD2 (6 bases). Germline V CDR1 and CDR2: MGHRA, YSYEKL. This CDR3 contains 13 residues. V was cut by 2 bases and J by 3 bases, with 8 bases left in between. CDR3 in DNA: TGCGCCAGCAGCCAAACCGGGAGCTACGAGCAGTACTTC. It translates to CASSQTGSYEQYF.

This chain links TRBV28 with TRBJ2-2; unclear D gene. Trimming pared 5 bases from V and 3 bases from J, leaving 16 bases between. Per the germline V gene, CDR1 is MDHEN and CDR2 is SYDVKM. The CDR3 is made up of 16 amino acids. DNA of the CDR3: TGTGCCAGCAGTCCGCCGGGCAGCTTTTACACCGGGGAGCTGTTTTTT. This translates into CASSPPGSFYTGELFF.

V gene TRBV19 combines with J gene TRBJ2-2; D gene uncertain. The germline V gene encodes CDR1 LNHDA and CDR2 SQIVND (reference sequence). The CDR3 loop spans 13 amino acids. V dropped 1 base and J dropped 2 bases, with 2 bases sitting between them. In nucleotides, the CDR3 is TGTGCCAGTAGTATAGCTAACACCGGGGAGCTGTTTTTT. Amino acid sequence: CASSIANTGELFF. Based on the CDR3 plus reference TRBV19 and TRBJ2-2, the full variable domain is DGGITQSPKYLFRKEGQNVTLSCEQNLNHDAMYWYRQDPGQGLRLIYYSQIVNDFQKGDIAEGYSVSREKKESFPLTVTSAQKNPTAFYLCASSIANTGELFFGEGSRLTVL.

J is TRBJ2-6 and V is TRBV5-8; D is undetermined. CDR3 size: 14 residues. Deletions cut 2 bases from V and 2 bases from J, with 5 bases between. Germline V CDR1 and CDR2: SGHTS, YDEGEE. The CDR3 bases are TGTGCCAGCAGCTTCCGGGCTGGGGCCAACGTCCTGACTTTC. Residues: CASSFRAGANVLTF.

The V call is TRBV4-1, the J call TRBJ2-1; 8 bases map to TRBD1. V trimming: 5 bases; J trimming: 8 bases; junction bases outside the gene matches: 8. Per germline, CDR1 MGHRA and CDR2 YSYEKL. The CDR3 runs 14 residues. Here the CDR3 reads CASSSGQGAYEQFF. The DNA for the CDR3 is TGCGCCAGCAGCTCCGGACAGGGCGCTTATGAGCAGTTCTTC.

In its sample, this clone was seen a few times. The chain joins TRBV18 to TRBJ2-1; tentatively, D is TRBD1 (6 bases). The CDR3 consists of 13 residues. V dropped 3 bases and J dropped 15 bases, with 18 bases sitting between them. CDR1 is KGHSH and CDR2 is LQKENI in the germline V gene. The CDR3 sequence: CASSPSRQVGAFF. CDR3 sequence (DNA): TGTGCCAGCTCACCTAGCCGACAGGTCGGTGCGTTCTTC.

The V call is TRBV15, the J call TRBJ2-1; D is undetermined. This CDR3 has 11 residues. V was shortened by 3 bases and J by 16 bases, with 13 bases between the two germline ends. Germline loops: CDR1 LNHNV, CDR2 YYDKDF (reference sequence). The CDR3 DNA is TGTGCCACCAGCAGCCCCGGGCCCCTATTCTTC. Residues: CATSSPGPLFF. The whole variable domain, filled in from reference TRBV15 and TRBJ2-1, reads DAMVIQNPRYQVTQFGKPVTLSCSQTLNHNVMYWYQQKSSQAPKLLFHYYDKDFNNEADTPDNFQSRRPNTSFCFLDIRSPGLGDTAMYLCATSSPGPLFFGPGTRLTVL.

There are a few counts of this clone. The rearrangement uses TRBV28 and TRBJ2-4, with D tentatively TRBD1 or TRBD2 (6 bases each). V lost 1 base to trimming and J lost 4 bases, with 14 bases between them. Germline V gene data show CDR1 as MDHEN and CDR2 as SYDVKM. This CDR3 is 16 amino acids long. Here the CDR3 DNA reads TGTGCCAGCAGTTTATTCGGCGGGACAACTAAAAACATTCAGTACTTC. Its translation: CASSLFGGTTKNIQYF. Combining the CDR3 with reference TRBV28 and TRBJ2-4 gives the whole variable domain DVKVTQSSRYLVKRTGEKVFLECVQDMDHENMFWYRQDPGLGLRLIYFSYDVKMKEKGDIPEGYSVSREKKERFSLILESASTNQTSMYLCASSLFGGTTKNIQYFGAGTRLSVL.

Here the CDR3 reads CASSLSMGVPDTQYF. DNA for the CDR3: TGTGCCAGCAGCTTGTCTATGGGCGTCCCAGATACGCAGTATTTT. The V gene is TRBV5-6, the J gene TRBJ2-3, with unresolved D. Germline V CDR1 and CDR2: SGHDT, YYEEEE. Trimming removed 1 base at V and 4 bases at J, with 13 bases between. The CDR3 length is 15 residues. The full variable domain, in which reference TRBV5-6 and TRBJ2-3 provide the parts outside the CDR3, is DAGVTQSPTHLIKTRGQQVTLRCSPKSGHDTVSWYQQALGQGPQFIFQYYEEEERQRGNFPDRFSGHQFPNYSSELNVNALLLGDSALYLCASSLSMGVPDTQYFGPGTRLTVL.